The clone carrying this T cell receptor (beta chain) was counted at least ten times. The target antigen is unknown. Unique molecular identifier tags were affixed to discrete cDNA molecules. TCRdb redid the calling of the 5' RACE reads with MiXCR, one entry per CDR3 protein. Of some 76,000 distinct CDR3 sequences in the sample, 15% to 18% were seen once. Germline CDR1 reads SEHNR; CDR2 reads FQNEAQ (reference sequence). This CDR3 is 12 amino acids long. Losses at the gene ends were 5 bases for V and 12 bases for J; bases not matched to a gene: 8. This specimen belongs to a study of early T cells in non-severe SARS-CoV-2 infection. Study-level findings and limits: A preference for anti-spike CD8 responses marked VDJdb matching, which missed private and CD4 specificities.

The sample comprised whole blood. This clonotype was obtained from an adult who was a healthcare worker with PCR-confirmed SARS-CoV-2 infection or an uninfected control (not recorded which). This chain connects TRBV7-9 to TRBJ2-5, with 8 bases matching TRBD1. CDR3 residues: CASSARTGRKYF. The CDR3 nucleotides are TGTGCCAGCAGCGCCAGGACAGGGCGAAAGTACTTC.